The entry below describes one TCR beta chain. This CDR3 has 15 amino acids. As processed by the authors: From reference gene primer amplification, estimates of nucleated cell counts were derived. Generated by immunoSEQ multiplex PCR, the TCRdb table keeps only in-frame clones and is missing some. For V, J and clone size, that table is used; D and trimming come from the DNA. The sample has about 400,000 clones, roughly 90% seen once. This specimen comes from a study of blood T cell repertoires in COVID-19. Whole-study context: COVID-19 samples from acute and convalescent phases originated in the United States, Italy and Spain.

The clonotype originates from a woman in her 40s with acute COVID-19. The sample consisted of PBMCs or T cells enriched from blood (not recorded which). The rearrangement links TRBV21-1 to TRBJ2-7; TRBD1 is the table's D call and was not checked against the DNA. TRBV21-1 is recorded as a pseudogene. The CDR3 is CASSKSMDREYEQYF. DNA of the CDR3: TGTGCCAGCAGCAAATCCATGGACAGGGAGTACGAGCAGTACTTC.